These 25 T cell receptor beta chains were sequenced from one sample in a study of blood T cell repertoires in COVID-19. TCRdb keeps only in-frame clones here, not all; method: immunoSEQ multiplex PCR. The data contain some 85,000 clones, 65% to 80% of them seen just once; the ten biggest clones take up about a fifth. The sample was peripheral blood. The source of these receptors is a woman of 80 years or more with active or convalescent COVID-19.

This chain uses TRBV11-3 with TRBJ2-1, with D possibly matching TRBD2 (5 bases). In germline, CDR1 is SGHNT, CDR2 YENEEA. This CDR3 is 16 amino acids long. V lost 5 bases and J lost 7, with 21 bases in between. CDR3 sequence (DNA): TGTGCCAGCAGCCCAGCCGGGTTTGGGGAGAAAAATGAGCAGTTCTTC. Protein sequence: CASSPAGFGEKNEQFF.

This chain joins TRBV5-6 and TRBJ2-1; D ambiguous. Germline CDR1 is SGHDT and CDR2 is YYEEEE. Deletions cut 3 bases from V and 5 bases from J, with 12 bases between. This CDR3 is 14 amino acids long. The CDR3 here is CASSWAGSHNEQFF. CDR3 sequence (DNA): TGTGCCAGCAGCTGGGCAGGATCACACAATGAGCAGTTCTTC.

V is TRBV5-6 and J is TRBJ2-1; TRBD2 matches at 11 bases. The CDR3 runs to 17 residues. CDR1 is SGHDT and CDR2 is YYEEEE in the germline V gene. V trimming: 3 bases; J trimming: 1 base; junction bases outside the gene matches: 6. As DNA, the CDR3 is TGTGCCAGCAGCTCGGACCGACTAGCGGGGTCCTACAATGAGCAGTTCTTC. Its protein product is CASSSDRLAGSYNEQFF.

The genes are TRBV18 and TRBJ2-1; tentative D call: TRBD2 (6 bases). The germline CDR1 and CDR2 sequences are KGHSH and LQKENI. The germline V and J ends were trimmed by 6 bases and 0 bases, with 18 bases remaining between them. The length of the CDR3 is 17 residues. CDR3 sequence: CASSPLLGLSSYNEQFF. The CDR3 DNA sequence: TGTGCCAGCTCCCCGTTACTCGGACTAAGCTCCTACAATGAGCAGTTCTTC.

The chain couples TRBV5-1 to TRBJ2-3; D uncertain. Germline loops: CDR1 SGHRS, CDR2 YFSETQ. Deletions cut 4 bases from V and 0 bases from J, with 15 bases between. The CDR3 has 16 residues. CDR3 in amino acids: CASSRRLDSSTDTQYF. CDR3 coding DNA: TGCGCCAGCAGCCGCAGGCTCGATTCTAGCACAGATACGCAGTATTTT.

The gene calls are TRBV9 and TRBJ1-4, with D possibly being TRBD1 (5 bases). V dropped 4 bases and J dropped 0 bases, with 10 bases sitting between them. The CDR3 loop spans 15 amino acids. From germline, CDR1 is SGDLS and CDR2 YYNGEE. The CDR3 nucleotides are TGTGCCAGCAGCATAGGGGAGGCAACTAATGAAAAACTGTTTTTT. This gives the protein CASSIGEATNEKLFF.

V gene TRBV6-5 combines with J gene TRBJ2-2; 9 bases map to TRBD1. CDR3 length: 14 amino acids. Trimming took 8 bases from V and 6 from J; bases not matched to a gene: 7. Germline CDR1 and CDR2: MNHEY and SVGAGI. The CDR3: CASGTTGGAGELFF. As DNA, the CDR3 is TGTGCCAGCGGAACGACAGGGGGAGCCGGGGAGCTGTTTTTT.

J is TRBJ2-7 and V is TRBV19; tentative D call: TRBD1 (5 bases). The germline V gene has CDR1 LNHDA and CDR2 SQIVND (reference sequence). The CDR3 contains 15 residues. The germline V and J ends were trimmed by 0 bases and 6 bases, with 15 bases remaining between them. The DNA of the CDR3 is TGTGCCAGTAGTATAGATCTTGGACACCCCTTCGAGCAGTACTTC. Translated: CASSIDLGHPFEQYF.

The gene calls are TRBV6-5 and TRBJ2-5, with TRBD1 identical over 7 bases. The CDR3 loop spans 14 amino acids. CDR1 and CDR2 (germline): MNHEY, SVGAGI. V was pared by 6 bases and J by 3 bases, with 7 bases of the junction left unmatched. For the CDR3, the DNA is TGTGCCAGCAGGGCCGCCGGGACAGAAGAGACCCAGTACTTC. It yields the protein CASRAAGTEETQYF.

The chain uses TRBV29-1 and TRBJ1-4; D may be TRBD1 (5 bases). Trimming cost V 4 bases and J 6 bases, with 12 bases left between them. Germline V gives CDR1 SQVTM, CDR2 ANQGSEA. The CDR3 is made up of 13 amino acids. The chain's CDR3 is CSVGRAPYEKLFF. The CDR3 bases are TGCAGCGTTGGCAGGGCCCCGTATGAAAAACTGTTTTTT.

CDR3 in amino acids: CASRGLRYEQYF. As DNA, the CDR3 is TGTGCCAGCAGGGGTTTGCGGTACGAGCAGTACTTC. The V call is TRBV2, the J call TRBJ2-7; no definite D call. Trimming left V 6 bases short and J 4 bases short, with 10 bases between. This CDR3 region has 12 residues. In germline, CDR1 is SNHLY, CDR2 FYNNEI.

The CDR3 spells CASSLPQGGLAKNIQYF. The CDR3 DNA reads as TGTGCCAGCAGCTTACCACAGGGGGGATTAGCCAAAAACATTCAGTACTTC. V gene TRBV5-4 combines with J gene TRBJ2-4, with 8 positions matching TRBD1. Germline V lookup: CDR1 SGHNT, CDR2 YYREEE (reference sequence). This CDR3 is 17 amino acids long. The V segment lost 2 bases and the J segment 0 bases; nucleotides outside the gene matches: 7. Full variable domain (missing parts from reference TRBV5-4 and TRBJ2-4): ETGVTQSPTHLIKTRGQQVTLRCSSQSGHNTVSWYQQALGQGPQFIFQYYREEENGRGNFPPRFSGLQFPNYSSELNVNALELDDSALYLCASSLPQGGLAKNIQYFGAGTRLSVL.

This clone was picked up a small number of times. The chain combines TRBV19 with TRBJ2-1; perhaps TRBD2 as D (6 bases). This CDR3 has 15 residues. CDR1 is LNHDA, CDR2 SQIVND, per germline (reference sequence). The ends were cut back, 3 bases at V and 1 base at J, with 10 bases in the middle. The CDR3 nucleotides are TGTGCCAGTAGTATCGGCGGGGTTTCCTACAATGAGCAGTTCTTC. This encodes CASSIGGVSYNEQFF.

V and J are TRBV27 and TRBJ2-5; TRBD1 matches at 9 bases. This CDR3 has 13 residues. Unmatched junction bases numbered 2, after V lost 7 bases and J lost 2 bases. Germline V gene lookup returns CDR1 MNHEY and CDR2 SMNVEV (reference sequence). The CDR3 spells CASKDRGQETQYF. CDR3 bases: TGTGCCAGCAAGGACAGGGGTCAAGAGACCCAGTACTTC.

The chain links TRBV6-4 to TRBJ1-2, with D unclear. Germline V gives CDR1 MRHNA, CDR2 SNTAGT. This CDR3 is built from 14 residues. Trimming shortened V by 6 bases and J by 6 bases, and 17 bases separated the two germline ends. CDR3 in amino acids: CASSPETHQDGYTF. CDR3 DNA sequence: TGTGCCAGCAGCCCCGAGACCCACCAGGATGGCTACACCTTC.

The chain uses TRBV10-3 and TRBJ2-5, with 9 nucleotides matching TRBD2. V shed 8 bases, J shed 2 bases, and the junction held 9 bases outside the gene matches. Germline CDR1 and CDR2: ENHRY and SYGVKD. This CDR3 has 15 residues. CDR3 protein: CAIRRSGGRQETQYF. The CDR3 DNA reads TGTGCCATCCGTAGGAGCGGGGGGCGACAAGAGACCCAGTACTTC.

The rearrangement links TRBV7-8 to TRBJ2-5, with 7 positions matching TRBD2. Germline CDR1 and CDR2: SGHVS and FQNEAQ. CDR3 length equals 16 residues. The ends lost 2 bases at V and 4 bases at J; junction bases unmatched: 10. DNA for the CDR3: TGTGCCAGCAGCTTAAATATCTTGGGCGGGGGAGAGACCCAGTACTTC. Protein sequence: CASSLNILGGGETQYF.

V is TRBV7-9 and J is TRBJ1-2, with TRBD1 matching 7 bases. The junction had 9 bases not matched to a gene; V was cut back by 3 bases and J by 8 bases. Germline V gene sequence: CDR1 SEHNR, CDR2 FQNEAQ (reference sequence). This CDR3 is 14 amino acids long. The DNA of the CDR3 is TGTGCCAGCAGCTTCGGGGACAGATCGGGCGGCTACACCTTC. Encoded protein: CASSFGDRSGGYTF. Full variable domain (outside the CDR3, taken from reference TRBV7-9 and TRBJ1-2): DTGVSQNPRHKITKRGQNVTFRCDPISEHNRLYWYRQTLGQGPEFLTYFQNEAQLEKSRLLSDRFSAERPKGSFSTLEIQRTEQGDSAMYLCASSFGDRSGGYTFGSGTRLTVV.

The chain combines TRBV5-8 with TRBJ1-2; TRBD1 matches at 7 bases. The J segment lost 7 bases and the V segment lost 2 bases, leaving 11 bases of the junction unmatched. Germline loops: CDR1 SGHTS, CDR2 YDEGEE. This CDR3 spans 15 amino acids. CDR3 bases: TGTGCCAGCAGCTTACGGGACAGCTTACATTTTGGCTACACCTTC. Amino acids: CASSLRDSLHFGYTF.

This clone was counted once. The chain joins TRBV7-3 to TRBJ1-1; tentatively, D is TRBD1 (5 bases). The length of the CDR3 is 16 residues. Trimming took 3 bases from V and 3 from J, leaving 17 bases between them. Germline values: CDR1 SGHTA, CDR2 FQGTGA. CDR3 DNA: TGTGCCAGCAGCTTGAGAGGCTTTCCGGGGGACACTGAAGCTTTCTTT. Amino acids: CASSLRGFPGDTEAFF.

J is TRBJ2-5 and V is TRBV27; D is undetermined. Germline CDR1 reads MNHEY; CDR2 reads SMNVEV (reference sequence). Trimming left V 8 bases short and J 7 bases short, with 14 bases between. The CDR3 is 12 amino acids. Here the CDR3 reads CASGNPAGTQYF. CDR3 sequence (DNA): TGTGCCAGCGGAAATCCTGCAGGGACCCAGTACTTC.

The chain recombines TRBV24-1 with TRBJ2-7, with 8 bases aligning to TRBD1. The CDR3 length is 12 residues. V lost 8 bases to trimming and J lost 5 bases; unmatched junction nucleotides: 4. Germline-derived CDR1 and CDR2 are KGHDR and SFDVKD. The DNA of the CDR3 is TGTGCCACCACCGGACAGGGAAACGAGCAGTACTTC. It encodes CATTGQGNEQYF.

This chain connects TRBV5-5 to TRBJ2-3, with 7 bases identical to TRBD1. This CDR3 is 16 amino acids long. Germline V lookup: CDR1 SGHKS, CDR2 YYEKEE (reference sequence). Trimming took 2 bases from V and 0 from J; bases not matched to a gene: 6. CDR3 nucleotides: TGTGCCAGCAGCTTCCCAGGACAGGATAGCACAGATACGCAGTATTTT. Its protein is CASSFPGQDSTDTQYF.

The V call is TRBV5-8, the J call TRBJ2-6; 9 nucleotides match TRBD1. V lost 2 bases and J lost 2; bases outside the gene matches: 11. This CDR3 has 19 residues. From germline, CDR1 is SGHTS and CDR2 YDEGEE. The CDR3 coding sequence is TGTGCCAGCAGCTTTCTCCGAGGGACAGGGCAGCCTGGGGCCAACGTCCTGACTTTC. This sequence encodes CASSFLRGTGQPGANVLTF.

The chain uses TRBV4-3 and TRBJ1-4, with TRBD1 matching 10 bases. The J segment lost 0 bases and the V segment lost 5 bases, leaving 9 bases of the junction unmatched. The germline V gene has CDR1 LGHNA and CDR2 YSLEER. This CDR3 comprises 18 residues. Here the CDR3 reads CASSARGDRGATNEKLFF. The CDR3 region has the DNA TGCGCCAGCAGCGCAAGGGGGGACAGGGGCGCAACTAATGAAAAACTGTTTTTT.